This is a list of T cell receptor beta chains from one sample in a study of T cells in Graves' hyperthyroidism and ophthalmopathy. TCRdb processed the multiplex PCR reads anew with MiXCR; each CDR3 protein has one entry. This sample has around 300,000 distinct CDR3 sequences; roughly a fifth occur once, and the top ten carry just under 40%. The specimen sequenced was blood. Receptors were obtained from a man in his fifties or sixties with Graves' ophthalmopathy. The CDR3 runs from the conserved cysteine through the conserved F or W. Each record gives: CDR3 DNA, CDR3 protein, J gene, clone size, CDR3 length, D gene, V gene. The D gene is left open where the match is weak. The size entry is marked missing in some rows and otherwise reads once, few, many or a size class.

CDR3 DNA: TGCAGCGTTGAAGAGGCGGGAAAAGGGAAGACCCAGTACTTC
CDR3 protein: CSVEEAGKGKTQYF
J gene: TRBJ2-5
clone size: many
CDR3 length: 14
D gene: -
V gene: TRBV29-1

CDR3 DNA: TGTGCCAGCAGCTTCCCCAGACTAGCGGGAGGTCACGAGCAGTTCTTC
CDR3 protein: CASSFPRLAGGHEQFF
J gene: TRBJ2-1
clone size: many
CDR3 length: 16
D gene: TRBD2
V gene: TRBV11-2

CDR3 DNA: TGCGCCAGCAGCCAAACTAGGGGTAATACGCAGTATTTT
CDR3 protein: CASSQTRGNTQYF
J gene: TRBJ2-3
clone size: many
CDR3 length: 13
D gene: -
V gene: TRBV4-1

CDR3 DNA: TGTGCCAGCAGCTTTGGGACAGGCCAAGGCGGGGAGCTGTTTTTT
CDR3 protein: CASSFGTGQGGELFF
J gene: TRBJ2-2
clone size: many
CDR3 length: 15
D gene: TRBD1
V gene: TRBV7-3

CDR3 DNA: TGTGCCAGCAGCGCCATACAGGGTAGTAGGAAGTACAATGAGCAGTTCTTC
CDR3 protein: CASSAIQGSRKYNEQFF
J gene: TRBJ2-1
clone size: many
CDR3 length: 17
D gene: -
V gene: TRBV7-6

CDR3 DNA: TGTGCCAGCACCTCCCTGGCTAGCGGGAGCTTTGGGCAGTACTTC
CDR3 protein: CASTSLASGSFGQYF
J gene: TRBJ2-7
clone size: few
CDR3 length: 15
D gene: TRBD2
V gene: TRBV6-1

CDR3 DNA: TGCAGCGTTGATCAGAACACTGAAGCTTTCTTT
CDR3 protein: CSVDQNTEAFF
J gene: TRBJ1-1
clone size: few
CDR3 length: 11
D gene: -
V gene: TRBV29-1

CDR3 DNA: TGCAGTGTCGTGACAGGGGGTTTCAATCAGCCCCAGCATTTT
CDR3 protein: CSVVTGGFNQPQHF
J gene: TRBJ1-5
clone size: -
CDR3 length: 14
D gene: TRBD1
V gene: TRBV20-1

CDR3 DNA: TGTGCCAGCAGCCCCCGAACTAGCGGGAGGGTAGACATTCAGTACTTC
CDR3 protein: CASSPRTSGRVDIQYF
J gene: TRBJ2-4
clone size: few
CDR3 length: 16
D gene: TRBD2
V gene: TRBV7-2

CDR3 DNA: TGTGCCTGGAGTGTAATCGGTCCCAATGAAAAACTGTTTTTT
CDR3 protein: CAWSVIGPNEKLFF
J gene: TRBJ1-4
clone size: -
CDR3 length: 14
D gene: -
V gene: TRBV30

CDR3 DNA: TGTGCCAGCAGCGGATACGACAGGAACACTGAAGCTTTCTTT
CDR3 protein: CASSGYDRNTEAFF
J gene: TRBJ1-1
clone size: many
CDR3 length: 14
D gene: -
V gene: TRBV3-1

CDR3 DNA: TGTGCCAGCAGCGTAGGGACAGGGAGTGGTTCTGGGTCCTACGAGCAGTACTTC
CDR3 protein: CASSVGTGSGSGSYEQYF
J gene: TRBJ2-7
clone size: -
CDR3 length: 18
D gene: TRBD1
V gene: TRBV9

CDR3 DNA: TGCAGTGTGAAAAGCGGGAGGGCCGTGGATGAGCAGTTCTTC
CDR3 protein: CSVKSGRAVDEQFF
J gene: TRBJ2-1
clone size: many
CDR3 length: 14
D gene: TRBD2
V gene: TRBV20-1

CDR3 DNA: TGTGCCAGCAGTTTGGGGGGGCGCCGGAATCAGCCCCAGCATTTT
CDR3 protein: CASSLGGRRNQPQHF
J gene: TRBJ1-5
clone size: few
CDR3 length: 15
D gene: -
V gene: TRBV28

CDR3 DNA: TGTGCCAGCAGCGTAGAAGGGACAGAGAACAATGAGCAGTTCTTC
CDR3 protein: CASSVEGTENNEQFF
J gene: TRBJ2-1
clone size: few
CDR3 length: 15
D gene: TRBD1
V gene: TRBV9

CDR3 DNA: TGCGCCAGCAGCTTTCCGGGACAGGGGGCCCGCACAGATACGCAGTATTTT
CDR3 protein: CASSFPGQGARTDTQYF
J gene: TRBJ2-3
clone size: -
CDR3 length: 17
D gene: TRBD1
V gene: TRBV5-1

CDR3 DNA: TGTGCCAGCAGGCCAACTAGCGGACCCTACAATGAGCAGTTCTTC
CDR3 protein: CASRPTSGPYNEQFF
J gene: TRBJ2-1
clone size: -
CDR3 length: 15
D gene: TRBD2
V gene: TRBV6-2/TRBV6-3

CDR3 DNA: TGTGCCAGCAGCATTCCGGGACAGGGGTCTACTTACCAAGAGACCCAGTACTTC
CDR3 protein: CASSIPGQGSTYQETQYF
J gene: TRBJ2-5
clone size: many
CDR3 length: 18
D gene: TRBD1
V gene: TRBV5-6

CDR3 DNA: TGCAGTGCTAGAGATTTTTACAGTTATAGCAATCAGCCCCAGCATTTT
CDR3 protein: CSARDFYSYSNQPQHF
J gene: TRBJ1-5
clone size: many
CDR3 length: 16
D gene: -
V gene: TRBV20-1

CDR3 DNA: TGTGCCAGCAGTTACGAGGGTTTCGACACTGAAGCTTTCTTT
CDR3 protein: CASSYEGFDTEAFF
J gene: TRBJ1-1
clone size: many
CDR3 length: 14
D gene: -
V gene: TRBV6-5

CDR3 DNA: TGCAGTGCAGGGGACAGAAAAGAGACCCAGTACTTC
CDR3 protein: CSAGDRKETQYF
J gene: TRBJ2-5
clone size: many
CDR3 length: 12
D gene: TRBD1
V gene: TRBV20-1

CDR3 DNA: TGTGCCAGCAGACGACGGGGAGAGCAGTTCTTC
CDR3 protein: CASRRRGEQFF
J gene: TRBJ2-1
clone size: -
CDR3 length: 11
D gene: -
V gene: TRBV6-2/TRBV6-3

CDR3 DNA: TGCAGTGCTTACTGGGAGGGGGTGGAGACCCAGTACTTC
CDR3 protein: CSAYWEGVETQYF
J gene: TRBJ2-5
clone size: few
CDR3 length: 13
D gene: -
V gene: TRBV20-1

CDR3 DNA: TGTGCCAGCAGCCAAACCAGCGGGAGTACCTACGAGCAGTACTTC
CDR3 protein: CASSQTSGSTYEQYF
J gene: TRBJ2-7
clone size: -
CDR3 length: 15
D gene: TRBD2
V gene: TRBV14

CDR3 DNA: TGCAGCGTTGATAAGGGGGGGAGCTACGAGCAGTACTTC
CDR3 protein: CSVDKGGSYEQYF
J gene: TRBJ2-7
clone size: -
CDR3 length: 13
D gene: -
V gene: TRBV29-1

CDR3 DNA: TGTGCCACCAGTGAAGACGGGGCCCATACGCAGTATTTT
CDR3 protein: CATSEDGAHTQYF
J gene: TRBJ2-3
clone size: few
CDR3 length: 13
D gene: -
V gene: TRBV24-1

CDR3 DNA: TGCGCCAGCAGCTTGTATACAGGGGGAGGTGGCTACACCTTC
CDR3 protein: CASSLYTGGGGYTF
J gene: TRBJ1-2
clone size: few
CDR3 length: 14
D gene: TRBD1
V gene: TRBV5-1

CDR3 DNA: TGTGCCAGCAGTTTGGGCGGCTCGTCCTACAATGAGCGGTTCTTC
CDR3 protein: CASSLGGSSYNERFF
J gene: TRBJ2-1
clone size: -
CDR3 length: 15
D gene: -
V gene: TRBV12-3/TRBV12-4

CDR3 DNA: TGTGCCAGCAGCCCCGTCGCTAGCAATCAGCCCCAGCATTTT
CDR3 protein: CASSPVASNQPQHF
J gene: TRBJ1-5
clone size: few
CDR3 length: 14
D gene: -
V gene: TRBV12-3/TRBV12-4

CDR3 DNA: TGTGCCACCAGTGATTCAGCCCCCTACACTGAAACTTTCTTT
CDR3 protein: CATSDSAPYTETFF
J gene: TRBJ1-1
clone size: -
CDR3 length: 14
D gene: -
V gene: TRBV24-1

CDR3 DNA: TGTGCCAGCAGCCGGGGAGGAACCCGGGAGCTGTTTTTT
CDR3 protein: CASSRGGTRELFF
J gene: TRBJ2-2
clone size: few
CDR3 length: 13
D gene: -
V gene: TRBV4-2

CDR3 DNA: TGTGCCAGCAGCCTCGACAGGGGCGCTGAAGCTTTCTTT
CDR3 protein: CASSLDRGAEAFF
J gene: TRBJ1-1
clone size: many
CDR3 length: 13
D gene: TRBD1
V gene: TRBV3-1

CDR3 DNA: TGTGCCAGCAGTTTTGCGGGGGTTGGCACCGGGGAGCTGTTTTTT
CDR3 protein: CASSFAGVGTGELFF
J gene: TRBJ2-2
clone size: -
CDR3 length: 15
D gene: TRBD2
V gene: TRBV7-2

CDR3 DNA: TGTGCCAGCCGGCAAGGGCCCGGGGAGCTGTTTTTT
CDR3 protein: CASRQGPGELFF
J gene: TRBJ2-2
clone size: few
CDR3 length: 12
D gene: -
V gene: TRBV2

CDR3 DNA: TGCAGCGTTCAGGCCCGACAGGAACATATCACAGATACGCAGTATTTT
CDR3 protein: CSVQARQEHITDTQYF
J gene: TRBJ2-3
clone size: few
CDR3 length: 16
D gene: -
V gene: TRBV29-1

CDR3 DNA: TGTGCCAGCAGTTACTCGGCAGGACATCAAGAGACCCAGTACTTC
CDR3 protein: CASSYSAGHQETQYF
J gene: TRBJ2-5
clone size: -
CDR3 length: 15
D gene: -
V gene: TRBV6-5

CDR3 DNA: TGTGCCAGCAGTTTGGAGGTTCACTCCGAGCAGTACTTC
CDR3 protein: CASSLEVHSEQYF
J gene: TRBJ2-7
clone size: few
CDR3 length: 13
D gene: -
V gene: TRBV12-3/TRBV12-4

CDR3 DNA: TGCGCCAGCAGCCCCAGATCCCCAAGCCGGATGAATCGAGAGACCCAGTACTTC
CDR3 protein: CASSPRSPSRMNRETQYF
J gene: TRBJ2-5
clone size: many
CDR3 length: 18
D gene: -
V gene: TRBV5-1

CDR3 DNA: TGTGCCAGCAGCGCTTTTACTAGCGGAAACAATGAGCAGTTCTTC
CDR3 protein: CASSAFTSGNNEQFF
J gene: TRBJ2-1
clone size: -
CDR3 length: 15
D gene: TRBD2
V gene: TRBV9

CDR3 DNA: TGCGCCAGCAGCCCCGGGGAGAGGGTGTCTAATGAAAAACTGTTTTTT
CDR3 protein: CASSPGERVSNEKLFF
J gene: TRBJ1-4
clone size: few
CDR3 length: 16
D gene: -
V gene: TRBV5-1

CDR3 DNA: TGTGCCAGCAGACACAACACCGGGGAGCTGTTTTTT
CDR3 protein: CASRHNTGELFF
J gene: TRBJ2-2
clone size: few
CDR3 length: 12
D gene: -
V gene: TRBV28

CDR3 DNA: TGTGCCAGCAGCCCAAGGGGGACTGGCTATGGCTACACCTTC
CDR3 protein: CASSPRGTGYGYTF
J gene: TRBJ1-2
clone size: many
CDR3 length: 14
D gene: -
V gene: TRBV3-1

CDR3 DNA: TGTGCCAGCACCGTAGACGCAACTAGCACAGATACGCAGTATTTT
CDR3 protein: CASTVDATSTDTQYF
J gene: TRBJ2-3
clone size: few
CDR3 length: 15
D gene: -
V gene: TRBV11-2

CDR3 DNA: TGCGCCAGCACACTCCTCACAGGATGGGGGGCATCGGATACGCAGTATTTT
CDR3 protein: CASTLLTGWGASDTQYF
J gene: TRBJ2-3
clone size: many
CDR3 length: 17
D gene: -
V gene: TRBV5-1

CDR3 DNA: TGTGCCAGCAGGATGGTTCTAGCGGGATCTAAGGGCACCGGGGAGCTGTTTTTT
CDR3 protein: CASRMVLAGSKGTGELFF
J gene: TRBJ2-2
clone size: -
CDR3 length: 18
D gene: TRBD2
V gene: TRBV28

CDR3 DNA: TGTGCCAGCACCCGGGGGTCAAACACTGAAGCTTTCTTT
CDR3 protein: CASTRGSNTEAFF
J gene: TRBJ1-1
clone size: few
CDR3 length: 13
D gene: -
V gene: TRBV9

CDR3 DNA: TGCGCCAGCAGTGGACAATGGGACGGGGAGCTGTTTTTT
CDR3 protein: CASSGQWDGELFF
J gene: TRBJ2-2
clone size: -
CDR3 length: 13
D gene: -
V gene: TRBV10-2

CDR3 DNA: TGTGCCAGTAGTATGACTAGCGGTCAAGTATGGGAAACCGGGGAGCTGTTTTTT
CDR3 protein: CASSMTSGQVWETGELFF
J gene: TRBJ2-2
clone size: -
CDR3 length: 18
D gene: TRBD2
V gene: TRBV19

CDR3 DNA: TGTGCCAGCAGCAAACTAGCGGGAGGCCCCTACGAGCAGTACTTC
CDR3 protein: CASSKLAGGPYEQYF
J gene: TRBJ2-7
clone size: -
CDR3 length: 15
D gene: TRBD2
V gene: TRBV7-3

CDR3 DNA: TGTGCCAGCTCACCTCCTAGAGGGGGGGGGATCTACGAGCAGTACTTC
CDR3 protein: CASSPPRGGGIYEQYF
J gene: TRBJ2-7
clone size: -
CDR3 length: 16
D gene: -
V gene: TRBV18

CDR3 DNA: TGTGCCAGCAGGCAAGCGGGAGGGCGGTCCTACGAGCAGTACTTC
CDR3 protein: CASRQAGGRSYEQYF
J gene: TRBJ2-7
clone size: -
CDR3 length: 15
D gene: TRBD2
V gene: TRBV2